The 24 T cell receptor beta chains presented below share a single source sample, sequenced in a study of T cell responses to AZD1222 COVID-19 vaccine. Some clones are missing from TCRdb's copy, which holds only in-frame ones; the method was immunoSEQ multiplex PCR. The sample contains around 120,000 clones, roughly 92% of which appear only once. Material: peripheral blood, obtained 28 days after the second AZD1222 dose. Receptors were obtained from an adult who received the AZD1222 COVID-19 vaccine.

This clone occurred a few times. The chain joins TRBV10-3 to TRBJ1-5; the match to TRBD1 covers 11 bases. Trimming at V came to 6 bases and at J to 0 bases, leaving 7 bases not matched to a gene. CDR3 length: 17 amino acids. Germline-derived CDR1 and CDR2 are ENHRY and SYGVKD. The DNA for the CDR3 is TGTGCCATCAGCCAGGGACAGGGGGGAGGTAGCAATCAGCCCCAGCATTTT. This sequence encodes CAISQGQGGGSNQPQHF.

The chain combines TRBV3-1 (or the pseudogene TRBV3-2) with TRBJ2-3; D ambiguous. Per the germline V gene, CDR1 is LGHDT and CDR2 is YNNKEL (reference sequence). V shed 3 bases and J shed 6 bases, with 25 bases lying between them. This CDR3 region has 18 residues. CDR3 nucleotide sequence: TGTGCCAGCAGCCACGTGGTCGGGCTACAACGGAACTCGGATACGCAGTATTTT. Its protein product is CASSHVVGLQRNSDTQYF.

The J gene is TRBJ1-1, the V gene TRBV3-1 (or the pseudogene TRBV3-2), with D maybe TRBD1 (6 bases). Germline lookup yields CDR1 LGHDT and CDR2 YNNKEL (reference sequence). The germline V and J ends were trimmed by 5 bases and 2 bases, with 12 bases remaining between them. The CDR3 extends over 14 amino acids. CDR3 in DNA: TGTGCCAGCAGCAGACAGGACAGAAACACTGAAGCTTTCTTT. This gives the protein CASSRQDRNTEAFF.

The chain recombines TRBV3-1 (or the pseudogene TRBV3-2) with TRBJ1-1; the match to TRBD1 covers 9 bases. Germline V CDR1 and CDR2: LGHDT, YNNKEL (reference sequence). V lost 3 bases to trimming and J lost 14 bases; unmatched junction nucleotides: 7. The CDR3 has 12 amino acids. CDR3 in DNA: TGTGCCAGCAGCCACACCAGGACAGGGGCCTTCTTT. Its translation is CASSHTRTGAFF.

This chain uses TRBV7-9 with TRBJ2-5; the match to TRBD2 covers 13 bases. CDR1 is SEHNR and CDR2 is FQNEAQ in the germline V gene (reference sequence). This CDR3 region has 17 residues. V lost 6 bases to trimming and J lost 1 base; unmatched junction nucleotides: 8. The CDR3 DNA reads TGTGCCAGCAGATCTGGACTAGCGGGGGACCCCCAAGAGACCCAGTACTTC. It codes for CASRSGLAGDPQETQYF.

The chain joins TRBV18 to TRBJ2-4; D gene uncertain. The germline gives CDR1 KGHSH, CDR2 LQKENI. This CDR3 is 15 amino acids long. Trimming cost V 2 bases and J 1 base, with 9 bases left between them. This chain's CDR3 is CASSPNGRAKNIQYF. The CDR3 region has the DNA TGTGCCAGCTCACCAAACGGCCGGGCCAAAAACATTCAGTACTTC. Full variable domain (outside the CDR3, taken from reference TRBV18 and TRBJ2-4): NAGVMQNPRHLVRRRGQEARLRCSPMKGHSHVYWYRQLPEEGLKFMVYLQKENIIDESGMPKERFSAEFPKEGPSILRIQQVVRGDSAAYFCASSPNGRAKNIQYFGAGTRLSVL.

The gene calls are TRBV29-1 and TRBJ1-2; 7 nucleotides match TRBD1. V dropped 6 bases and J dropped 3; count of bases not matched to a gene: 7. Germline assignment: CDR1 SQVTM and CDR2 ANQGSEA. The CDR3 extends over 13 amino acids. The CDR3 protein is CSVDRVSDYGYTF. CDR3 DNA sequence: TGCAGCGTAGACAGGGTTTCGGACTATGGCTACACCTTC.

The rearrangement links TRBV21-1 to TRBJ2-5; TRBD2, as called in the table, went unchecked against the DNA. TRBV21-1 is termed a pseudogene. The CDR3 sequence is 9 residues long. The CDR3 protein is CASGGSQYF. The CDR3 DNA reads TGTGCCAGCGGGGGGTCCCAGTACTTC.

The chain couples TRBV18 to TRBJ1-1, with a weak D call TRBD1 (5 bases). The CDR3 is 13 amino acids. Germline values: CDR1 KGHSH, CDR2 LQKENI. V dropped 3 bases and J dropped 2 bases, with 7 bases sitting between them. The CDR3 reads CASSPDKNTEAFF. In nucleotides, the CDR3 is TGTGCCAGCTCACCGGACAAAAACACTGAAGCTTTCTTT.

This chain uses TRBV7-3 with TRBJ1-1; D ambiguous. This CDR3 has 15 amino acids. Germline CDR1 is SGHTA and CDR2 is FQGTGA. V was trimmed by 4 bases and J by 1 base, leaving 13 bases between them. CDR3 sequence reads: CASSSVGGANTEAFF. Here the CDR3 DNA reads TGTGCCAGCAGCTCGGTCGGAGGTGCGAACACTGAAGCTTTCTTT.

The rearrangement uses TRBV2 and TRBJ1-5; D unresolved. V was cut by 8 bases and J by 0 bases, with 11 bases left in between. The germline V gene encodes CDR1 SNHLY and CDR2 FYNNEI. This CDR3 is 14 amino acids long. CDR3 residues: CASGASYSNQPQHF. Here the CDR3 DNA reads TGTGCCAGCGGTGCCAGTTATAGCAATCAGCCCCAGCATTTT.

This CDR3 reads CASSAGSRSGYTF. The CDR3, as DNA: TGTGCCAGCAGCGCAGGCTCGCGGAGTGGCTACACCTTC. The V and J genes are TRBV7-9 and TRBJ1-2, with D unclear. This CDR3 has 13 residues. V gave up 5 bases and J gave up 7 bases, with 14 bases separating them. The germline V gene encodes CDR1 SEHNR and CDR2 FQNEAQ (reference sequence).

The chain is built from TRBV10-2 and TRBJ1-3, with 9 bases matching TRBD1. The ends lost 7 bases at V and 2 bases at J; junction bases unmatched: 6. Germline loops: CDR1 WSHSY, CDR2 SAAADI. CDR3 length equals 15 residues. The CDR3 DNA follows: TGCGCCAGCATTCGGGACAGGGATACTGGAAACACCATATATTTT. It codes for CASIRDRDTGNTIYF.

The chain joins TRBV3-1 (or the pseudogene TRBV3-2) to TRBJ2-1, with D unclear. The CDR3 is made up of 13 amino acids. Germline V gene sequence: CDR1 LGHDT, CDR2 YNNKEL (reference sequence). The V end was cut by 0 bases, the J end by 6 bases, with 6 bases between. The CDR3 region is CASSQDPSNEQFF. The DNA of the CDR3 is TGTGCCAGCAGCCAAGATCCGAGCAATGAGCAGTTCTTC.

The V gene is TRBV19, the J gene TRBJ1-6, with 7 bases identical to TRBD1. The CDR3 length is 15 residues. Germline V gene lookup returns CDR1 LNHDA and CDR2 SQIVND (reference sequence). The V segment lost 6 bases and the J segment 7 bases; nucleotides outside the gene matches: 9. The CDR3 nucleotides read TGTGCCAGTAGCCACACGACAGGGCGAAATTCACCCCTCCACTTT. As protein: CASSHTTGRNSPLHF.

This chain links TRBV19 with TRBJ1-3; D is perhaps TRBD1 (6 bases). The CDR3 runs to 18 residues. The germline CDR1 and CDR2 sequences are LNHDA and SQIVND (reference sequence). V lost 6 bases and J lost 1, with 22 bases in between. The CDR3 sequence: CASSLTPGQGISGNTIYF. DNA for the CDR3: TGTGCCAGTAGCCTAACCCCGGGGCAGGGGATTTCTGGAAACACCATATATTTT.

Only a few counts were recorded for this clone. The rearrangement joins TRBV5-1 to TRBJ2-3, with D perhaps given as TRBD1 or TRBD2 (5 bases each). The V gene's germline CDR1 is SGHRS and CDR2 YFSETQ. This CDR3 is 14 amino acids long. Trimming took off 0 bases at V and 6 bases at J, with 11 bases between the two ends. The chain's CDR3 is CASSLGGIRDTQYF. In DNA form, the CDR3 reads TGCGCCAGCAGCTTGGGGGGGATTCGGGATACGCAGTATTTT.

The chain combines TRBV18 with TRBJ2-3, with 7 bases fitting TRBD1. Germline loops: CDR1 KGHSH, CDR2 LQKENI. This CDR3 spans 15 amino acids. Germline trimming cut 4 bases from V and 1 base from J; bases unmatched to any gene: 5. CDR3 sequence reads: CASSQRQGGTDTQYF. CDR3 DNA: TGTGCCAGCTCACAAAGACAGGGCGGCACAGATACGCAGTATTTT.

CDR3 in DNA: TGTGCCAGCAGCTTAGTGACAGGGTCGAATGAAAAACTGTTTTTT. This encodes CASSLVTGSNEKLFF. The gene calls are TRBV7-8 and TRBJ1-4; 7 bases map to TRBD1. Per germline, CDR1 SGHVS and CDR2 FQNEAQ. The CDR3 contains 15 residues. The junction had 4 bases not matched to a gene; V was cut back by 1 base and J by 5 bases.

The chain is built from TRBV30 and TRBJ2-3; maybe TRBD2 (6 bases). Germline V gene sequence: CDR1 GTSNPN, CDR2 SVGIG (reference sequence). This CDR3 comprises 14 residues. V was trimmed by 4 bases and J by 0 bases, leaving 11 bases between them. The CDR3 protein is CAWTLGTSTDTQYF. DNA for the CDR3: TGTGCCTGGACTCTGGGGACTAGCACAGATACGCAGTATTTT.

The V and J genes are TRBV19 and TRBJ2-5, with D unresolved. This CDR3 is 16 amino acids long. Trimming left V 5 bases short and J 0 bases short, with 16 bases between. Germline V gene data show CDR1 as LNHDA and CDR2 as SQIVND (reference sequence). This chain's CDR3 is CASSLSVQMYQETQYF. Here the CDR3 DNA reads TGTGCCAGTAGTCTGTCGGTACAGATGTACCAAGAGACCCAGTACTTC. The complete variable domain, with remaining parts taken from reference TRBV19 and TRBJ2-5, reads DGGITQSPKYLFRKEGQNVTLSCEQNLNHDAMYWYRQDPGQGLRLIYYSQIVNDFQKGDIAEGYSVSREKKESFPLTVTSAQKNPTAFYLCASSLSVQMYQETQYFGPGTRLLVL.

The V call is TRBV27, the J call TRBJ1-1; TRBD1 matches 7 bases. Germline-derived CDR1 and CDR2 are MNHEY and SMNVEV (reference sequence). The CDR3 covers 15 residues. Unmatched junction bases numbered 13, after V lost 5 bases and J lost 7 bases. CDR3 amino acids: CASSTNRGDPLEAFF. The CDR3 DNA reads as TGTGCCAGCAGTACCAACAGGGGCGACCCCCTTGAAGCTTTCTTT.

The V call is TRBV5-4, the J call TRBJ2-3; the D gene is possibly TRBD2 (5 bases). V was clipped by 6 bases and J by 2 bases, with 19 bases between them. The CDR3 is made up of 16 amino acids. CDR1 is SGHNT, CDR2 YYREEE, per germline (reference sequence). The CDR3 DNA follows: TGTGCCAGCACCCCGGAGGCAGTTCCTTACACAGATACGCAGTATTTT. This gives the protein CASTPEAVPYTDTQYF.

The CDR3 loop is CASSLGQKNTEAFF. As DNA, the CDR3 is TGTGCCAGCAGCCTGGGGCAGAAGAACACTGAAGCTTTCTTT. This chain uses TRBV11-2 with TRBJ1-1; TRBD1 is a possible D gene (5 bases). Germline V CDR1 and CDR2: SGHAT, FQNNGV. The CDR3 covers 14 residues. Trimming cost V 5 bases and J 1 base, with 11 bases left between them. Full variable domain (missing parts from reference TRBV11-2 and TRBJ1-1): EAGVAQSPRYKIIEKRQSVAFWCNPISGHATLYWYQQILGQGPKLLIQFQNNGVVDDSQLPKDRFSAERLKGVDSTLKIQPAKLEDSAVYLCASSLGQKNTEAFFGQGTRLTVV.